The 6 T cell receptor beta chains reported below all come from one sample, sequenced in a study of HIV-infected patients and healthy controls. TCRdb re-analysed the 5' RACE reads in MiXCR, keeping a single row per CDR3 protein. The table records 18,000 or so distinct CDR3 sequences, about 17% of them present only once. The sequenced material came from CD8+ T cells from blood. These receptors were obtained from a human donor in good health.

This clonotype came up many times. The gene calls are TRBV14 and TRBJ2-7; either TRBD1 or TRBD2 may fit D (5 bases each). Trimming pared 5 bases from V and 6 bases from J, leaving 20 bases between. The V gene's germline CDR1 is SGHDN and CDR2 FVKESK. CDR3 length: 15 amino acids. CDR3 in DNA: TGTGCCAGCAGCTTGTGGGACGGCCCGGGGCTCGAGCAGTACTTC. Translating gives CASSLWDGPGLEQYF.

This clonotype came up many times. The V and J genes are TRBV7-9 and TRBJ2-1, with 11 bases identical to TRBD2. CDR3 length equals 15 residues. Germline V gene data show CDR1 as SEHNR and CDR2 as FQNEAQ (reference sequence). V was clipped by 5 bases and J by 3 bases; unmatched bases: 3. The CDR3 here is CASSLLAGDYNEQFF. DNA of the CDR3: TGTGCCAGCAGCCTACTAGCGGGGGACTACAATGAGCAGTTCTTC.

This clonotype has a count of ten or more. This chain uses TRBV5-1 with TRBJ2-5, with D hard to call. Between the trimmed V and J ends, which lost 6 bases and 4 bases, there was a span of 4 bases. The CDR3 has 10 amino acids. From germline, CDR1 is SGHRS and CDR2 YFSETQ. The CDR3 DNA reads as TGCGCCAGCATTCGAGAGACCCAGTACTTC. It is translated as CASIRETQYF.

In its sample, this clonotype was seen many times. This chain uses TRBV30 with TRBJ2-2; no firm D call. The CDR3 consists of 14 residues. From germline, CDR1 is GTSNPN and CDR2 SVGIG (reference sequence). The V and J ends lost 8 bases and 0 bases respectively, with 13 bases between them. CDR3 sequence reads: CAHQVGPNTGELFF. The CDR3 bases are TGTGCCCATCAAGTCGGTCCGAACACCGGGGAGCTGTTTTTT.

This clonotype showed up many times. The V call is TRBV6-1, the J call TRBJ1-5, with D tentatively TRBD1 (5 bases). V lost 6 bases to trimming and J lost 0 bases, with 30 bases between them. The CDR3 sequence is 21 residues long. Germline V CDR1 and CDR2: MNHNS, SASEGT. The CDR3 spells CASSHLLWVGAAENSNQPQHF. For the CDR3, the DNA is TGTGCCAGCAGCCACCTACTCTGGGTAGGGGCCGCGGAAAATAGCAATCAGCCCCAGCATTTT.

This clonotype has only a few counts. The chain joins TRBV3-1 to TRBJ2-3; 8 bases map to TRBD2. The CDR3 is 18 amino acids. Per the germline V gene, CDR1 is LGHDT and CDR2 is YNNKEL (reference sequence). The junction had 11 bases not matched to a gene; V was cut back by 0 bases and J by 3 bases. CDR3 sequence: CASSQDLSVAGKTDTQYF. For the CDR3, the DNA is TGTGCCAGCAGCCAAGATCTTTCGGTAGCGGGAAAAACAGATACGCAGTATTTT.